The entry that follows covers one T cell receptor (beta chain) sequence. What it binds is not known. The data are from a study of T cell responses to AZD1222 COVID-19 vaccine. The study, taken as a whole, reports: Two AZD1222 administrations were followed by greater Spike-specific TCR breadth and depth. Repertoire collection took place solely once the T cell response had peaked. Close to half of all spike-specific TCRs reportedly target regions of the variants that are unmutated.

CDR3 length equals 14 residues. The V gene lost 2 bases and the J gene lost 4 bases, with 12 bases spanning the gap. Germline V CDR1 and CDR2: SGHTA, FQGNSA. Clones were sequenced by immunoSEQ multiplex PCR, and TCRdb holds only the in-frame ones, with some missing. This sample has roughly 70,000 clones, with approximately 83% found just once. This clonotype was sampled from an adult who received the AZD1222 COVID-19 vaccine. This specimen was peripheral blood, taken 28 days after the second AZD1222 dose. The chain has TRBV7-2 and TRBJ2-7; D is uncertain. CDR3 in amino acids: CASSLRVAPYEQYF. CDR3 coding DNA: TGTGCCAGCAGCTTACGGGTGGCGCCATACGAGCAGTACTTC.